A single sample gave rise to the 23 T cell receptor beta chains below, sequenced in a study of T cells after posttransplantation cyclophosphamide. Clones were read by immunoSEQ multiplex PCR, and TCRdb kept only the in-frame ones, dropping some. The table shows fewer than 40,000 clones, with just over 90% occurring only once. Cells defined as naive were viable CD3+CD4+ or CD3+CD8+ and CCR7+CD45RA+CD45RO-CD95-CD27+CD28+. Sequencing was carried out using naive CD4+ T cells sorted from PBMCs. The receptors originated from a woman between 55 and 75 years old in good health, CMV-negative, and a related stem cell transplant donor.

The CDR3 loop is CASCRESNQPQHF. CDR3 nucleotide sequence: TGTGCCAGCTGCCGGGAAAGCAATCAGCCCCAGCATTTT. The chain recombines TRBV6-1 with TRBJ1-5; no reliable D call. This CDR3 has 13 residues. The germline V gene encodes CDR1 MNHNS and CDR2 SASEGT. V was trimmed by 8 bases and J by 1 base, leaving 9 bases between them.

This chain links TRBV7-8 with TRBJ1-4, with 9 bases lining up with TRBD1. Per germline, CDR1 SGHVS and CDR2 FQNEAQ. This CDR3 is 17 amino acids long. J gave up 3 bases and V 4 bases, and 9 bases lay outside the gene matches. For the CDR3, the DNA is TGTGCCAGCAGCTCACCGGGACAGGGATCTTCTAATGAAAAACTGTTTTTT. Encoded protein: CASSSPGQGSSNEKLFF.

The chain joins TRBV6-5 to TRBJ2-7; 9 bases match TRBD2. This CDR3 region has 14 residues. Germline-derived CDR1 and CDR2 are MNHEY and SVGAGI. J was trimmed by 3 bases and V by 4 bases; bases with no gene match: 4. The CDR3 DNA is TGTGCCAGCAGTTCTAGCGGGGCACTCTACGAGCAGTACTTC. It codes for CASSSSGALYEQYF.

J is TRBJ2-3 and V is TRBV4-1; 16 nucleotides match TRBD2. The CDR3 has 16 amino acids. The trim removed 3 bases at V and 8 bases at J, leaving 5 bases unmatched. Germline V CDR1 and CDR2: MGHRA, YSYEKL. CDR3 in amino acids: CASSQTGTSGRATQYF. CDR3 DNA: TGCGCCAGCAGCCAGACTGGGACTAGCGGGAGGGCTACGCAGTATTTT.

The rearrangement joins TRBV5-6 to TRBJ2-7; 8 bases match TRBD2. V shed 2 bases, J shed 0 bases, and the junction held 4 bases outside the gene matches. The CDR3 covers 15 residues. Germline CDR1 SGHDT, CDR2 YYEEEE. In DNA form, the CDR3 reads TGTGCCAGCAGCTTACTTAGCGGGGTCTCCTACGAGCAGTACTTC. Translating gives CASSLLSGVSYEQYF.

V and J are TRBV5-8 and TRBJ1-1, with D tentatively TRBD1 (5 bases). Germline-derived CDR1 and CDR2 are SGHTS and YDEGEE. This CDR3 has 16 residues. V was trimmed by 4 bases and J by 0 bases, leaving 16 bases between them. The CDR3 coding sequence is TGTGCCAGCAGCCCTCGGAGGGGACGGATGAACACTGAAGCTTTCTTT. As protein: CASSPRRGRMNTEAFF.

For the CDR3, the DNA is TGTGCCAGCAGAAGGCCCGAGCGGGCCTACGAGCAGTACTTC. As protein: CASRRPERAYEQYF. The chain employs TRBV28 and TRBJ2-7; a weak D match, TRBD2 (6 bases). Per the germline V gene, CDR1 is MDHEN and CDR2 is SYDVKM. V gave up 6 bases and J gave up 2 bases, with 14 bases separating them. The CDR3 is 14 residues long.

The rearrangement joins TRBV27 to TRBJ1-6; 7 nucleotides align to TRBD1. V shed 5 bases, J shed 9 bases, and the junction held 7 bases outside the gene matches. The CDR3 spans 14 residues. The germline V gene has CDR1 MNHEY and CDR2 SMNVEV (reference sequence). CDR3 bases: TGTGCCAGCAGTACGACAGGGAGCTCTTCACCCCTCCACTTT. It specifies CASSTTGSSSPLHF.

The V call is TRBV29-1, the J call TRBJ1-5, with TRBD1 identical over 9 bases. This CDR3 comprises 14 residues. V was clipped by 4 bases and J by 6 bases; unmatched bases: 7. Per germline, CDR1 SQVTM and CDR2 ANQGSEA. In DNA form, the CDR3 reads TGCAGCGTTGGAAGGACAGGGGTTGGTCAGCCCCAGCATTTT. As protein: CSVGRTGVGQPQHF.

J is TRBJ1-2 and V is TRBV12-2. TRBV12-2 is a documented pseudogene. The CDR3 contains 14 residues. The CDR3 DNA reads as TGTGCAAGTCGCCCCGCGGGAGCCCCGAATGGCTACACCTTC. It is translated as CASRPAGAPNGYTF.

The V gene is TRBV7-2, the J gene TRBJ2-7; 12 positions agree with TRBD2. Germline V CDR1 and CDR2: SGHTA, FQGNSA. The CDR3 length is 14 residues. V shed 4 bases and J 2 bases; nucleotides not matched to a gene: 0. CDR3: CASSSSGRAYEQYF. In nucleotides, the CDR3 is TGTGCCAGCAGCTCTAGCGGGAGGGCCTACGAGCAGTACTTC.

The chain employs TRBV29-1 and TRBJ1-2; 8 positions match TRBD1. The germline gives CDR1 SQVTM, CDR2 ANQGSEA. V was pared by 4 bases and J by 5 bases, with 6 bases of the junction left unmatched. The CDR3 consists of 13 residues. The CDR3 DNA follows: TGCAGCGTTGTGGGGCAGGGGGCTTATGGCTACACCTTC. This encodes CSVVGQGAYGYTF.

The chain's CDR3 is CASSGPGNEQFF. The CDR3 DNA is TGCGCCAGCAGTGGCCCCGGCAATGAGCAGTTCTTC. The rearrangement joins TRBV10-1 to TRBJ2-1, with D uncertain. CDR1 is WNHNN and CDR2 is SYGVQD in the germline V gene (reference sequence). Trimming removed 4 bases from V and 6 bases from J, with 7 bases in between. The CDR3 runs 12 residues.

The CDR3 region has the DNA TGTGCCAGCTCAGCGGGACTAGCGGGGGTTACCTACGAGCAGTACTTC. This gives the protein CASSAGLAGVTYEQYF. The chain uses TRBV18 and TRBJ2-7, with 14 bases fitting TRBD2. V was clipped by 5 bases and J by 2 bases; unmatched bases: 5. Germline V gives CDR1 KGHSH, CDR2 LQKENI. The CDR3 contains 16 residues.

The V gene is TRBV5-1, the J gene TRBJ2-7, with TRBD1 matching over 7 bases. Germline CDR1 SGHRS, CDR2 YFSETQ. The CDR3 is 18 residues long. The ends lost 0 bases at V and 0 bases at J; junction bases unmatched: 12. CDR3 residues: CASSLAVSGTANSYEQYF. CDR3 DNA: TGCGCCAGCAGCTTGGCCGTATCCGGGACAGCGAACTCCTACGAGCAGTACTTC. Full variable domain (remainder filled in from reference TRBV5-1 and TRBJ2-7): KAGVTQTPRYLIKTRGQQVTLSCSPISGHRSVSWYQQTPGQGLQFLFEYFSETQRNKGNFPGRFSGRQFSNSRSEMNVSTLELGDSALYLCASSLAVSGTANSYEQYFGPGTRLTVT.

This chain uses TRBV6-5 with TRBJ1-6; maybe TRBD1 (5 bases). The CDR3 sequence is 15 residues long. Deletions cut 4 bases from V and 8 bases from J, with 15 bases between. From germline, CDR1 is MNHEY and CDR2 SVGAGI. Here the CDR3 reads CASSSRWGGDSPLHF. CDR3 bases: TGTGCCAGCAGTTCCAGATGGGGCGGTGATTCACCCCTCCACTTT.

The chain has TRBV19 and TRBJ2-1, with 7 bases fitting TRBD2. Germline V gene sequence: CDR1 LNHDA, CDR2 SQIVND (reference sequence). Trimming took 3 bases from V and 10 from J; bases not matched to a gene: 12. The CDR3 extends over 15 amino acids. CDR3 protein: CASSMTSTGAVEQFF. The CDR3 DNA sequence: TGTGCCAGTAGTATGACTAGCACGGGAGCGGTAGAGCAGTTCTTC.

V is TRBV30 and J is TRBJ1-4, with unresolved D. The CDR3 has 13 amino acids. V was cut by 0 bases and J by 8 bases, with 10 bases left in between. Germline CDR1 reads GTSNPN; CDR2 reads SVGIG (reference sequence). CDR3 sequence (DNA): TGTGCCTGGAGTGTCGGACTCGGGGAAAAACTGTTTTTT. Translating it yields CAWSVGLGEKLFF.

This clone was detected only a few times. The genes are TRBV6-4 and TRBJ1-6; D is undetermined. Germline loops: CDR1 MRHNA, CDR2 SNTAGT. The CDR3 length is 13 residues. V lost 4 bases to trimming and J lost 7 bases, with 8 bases between them. In DNA, the CDR3 is TGTGCCAGCAGTGGTAACAGCAATTCACCCCTCCACTTT. Translation: CASSGNSNSPLHF.

This rearrangement joins TRBV7-9 to TRBJ2-5; maybe TRBD1 (5 bases). The end of the DNA fits TRBJ2-7 better, so the J call may be wrong. This CDR3 is 13 amino acids long. In germline, CDR1 is SEHNR, CDR2 FQNEAQ (reference sequence). Here the CDR3 reads CASSLGFQGEQYF. The CDR3 coding sequence is TGTGCCAGCAGCTTAGGTTTCCAGGGCGAGCAGTACTTC.

The chain links TRBV11-2 to TRBJ1-1; TRBD1 aligns across 7 bases. With 8 bases clipped from V and 0 bases from J, the junction kept 3 bases outside the gene matches. Germline V CDR1 and CDR2: SGHAT, FQNNGV. CDR3 length: 13 amino acids. CDR3 protein: CASGGQMNTEAFF. CDR3 sequence (DNA): TGTGCCAGCGGGGGACAGATGAACACTGAAGCTTTCTTT. The full variable domain, completed using reference TRBV11-2 and TRBJ1-1, is EAGVAQSPRYKIIEKRQSVAFWCNPISGHATLYWYQQILGQGPKLLIQFQNNGVVDDSQLPKDRFSAERLKGVDSTLKIQPAKLEDSAVYLCASGGQMNTEAFFGQGTRLTVV.

The chain is built from TRBV7-9 and TRBJ1-1; D gene unclear. CDR1 is SEHNR and CDR2 is FQNEAQ in the germline V gene (reference sequence). V lost 6 bases, J lost 5 bases, and 13 bases lay in between. This CDR3 spans 13 amino acids. In DNA, the CDR3 is TGTGCCAGCAGTAGAACGGGGATTACTGAAGCTTTCTTT. Its protein product is CASSRTGITEAFF.

The chain is built from TRBV19 and TRBJ1-5, with D possibly matching TRBD1 (6 bases). The V end lost 5 bases, the J end lost 2 bases, and 10 bases lay between the germline ends. Germline CDR1 is LNHDA and CDR2 is SQIVND (reference sequence). The CDR3 runs to 14 residues. CDR3 region: CASSFRGGNQPQHF. The CDR3 DNA sequence: TGTGCCAGTAGTTTCAGGGGAGGCAATCAGCCCCAGCATTTT.